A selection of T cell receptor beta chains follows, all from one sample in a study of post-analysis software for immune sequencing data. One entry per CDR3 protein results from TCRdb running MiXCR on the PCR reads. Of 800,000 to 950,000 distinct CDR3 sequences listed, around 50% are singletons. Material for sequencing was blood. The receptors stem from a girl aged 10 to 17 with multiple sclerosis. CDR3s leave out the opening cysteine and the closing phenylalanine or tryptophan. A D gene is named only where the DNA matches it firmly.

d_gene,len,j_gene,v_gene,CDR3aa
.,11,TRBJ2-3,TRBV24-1,ATSDPPRDTQY
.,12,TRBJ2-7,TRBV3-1,ASSHPGSSYEQY
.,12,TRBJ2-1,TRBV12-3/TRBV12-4,ASSLAAGTSQQF
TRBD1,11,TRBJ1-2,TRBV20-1,SASLQGAYGYT
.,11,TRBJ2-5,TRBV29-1,SVSMLGQETQY
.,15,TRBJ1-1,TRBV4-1,ASSQVGRTEGNTEAF
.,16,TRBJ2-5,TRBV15,ATSRRTRLSDAKKTQY
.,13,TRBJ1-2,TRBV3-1,ASSQDAWGAYGYT
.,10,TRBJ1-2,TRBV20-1,SARGSTPVYT
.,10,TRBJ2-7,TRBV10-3,AISDSSGEQY
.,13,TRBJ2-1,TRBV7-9,ASSLGRDPYNEQF
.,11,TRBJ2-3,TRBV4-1,ASSQVQGDTQY
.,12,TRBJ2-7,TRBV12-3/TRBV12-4,ASRPGLSSYEQY
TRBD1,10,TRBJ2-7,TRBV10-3,AISDRTGVEY
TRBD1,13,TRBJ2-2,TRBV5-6,ASSFRQGRTGELF
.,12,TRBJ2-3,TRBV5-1,ASSLDVSTDTQY
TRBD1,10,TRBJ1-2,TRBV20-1,SAPGQGYGYT
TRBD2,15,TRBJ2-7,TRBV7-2,ASSLETSGTIGYEQY
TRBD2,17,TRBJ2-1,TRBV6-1,ASRRLAGIVVGRNNEQF
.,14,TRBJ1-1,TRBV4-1,ASSHHGQSPGTEAF
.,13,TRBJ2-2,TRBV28,ASSPWVANTGELF
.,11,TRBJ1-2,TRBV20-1,SASPDLDYGYT
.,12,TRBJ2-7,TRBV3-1,ASSQTRAAYEQY
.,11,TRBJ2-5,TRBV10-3,AISEWGGETQY
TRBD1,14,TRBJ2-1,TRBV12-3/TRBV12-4,ASSPIDRAMGNEQF
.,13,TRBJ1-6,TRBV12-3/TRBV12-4,ASSGQSSYNSPLH
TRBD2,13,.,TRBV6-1,ASSEFFAGGNIQY
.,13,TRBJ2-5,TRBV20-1,SARAEGRSGETQY
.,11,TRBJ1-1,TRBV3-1,ASSQARGTEAF
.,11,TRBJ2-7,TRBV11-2,ASSFRPTYEQY
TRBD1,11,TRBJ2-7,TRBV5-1,ASSVGQRTEQY
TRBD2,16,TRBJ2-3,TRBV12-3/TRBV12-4,AGSFPLASGGLSDAQY
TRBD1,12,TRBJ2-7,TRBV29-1,SAVTGTGAYEQY
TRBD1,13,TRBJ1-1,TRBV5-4,ASSPQGVWDTEAF
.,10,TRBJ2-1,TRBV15,ATSRVSDEQF
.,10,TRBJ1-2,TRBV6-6,GTMGQGYGYT
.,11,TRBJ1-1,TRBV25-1,ASSDVGATEAF
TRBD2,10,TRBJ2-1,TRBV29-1,SAGGAYNEQF
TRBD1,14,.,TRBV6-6,ASSYSTAGQGYEQY
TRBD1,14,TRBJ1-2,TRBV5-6,ASSLLGTGLAYGYT
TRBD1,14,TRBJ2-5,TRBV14,ASSLPGQGAQETQY
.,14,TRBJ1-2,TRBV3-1,ASSQDHRRAHYGYT
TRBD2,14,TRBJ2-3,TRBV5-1,ASSLRSGSSTDTQY
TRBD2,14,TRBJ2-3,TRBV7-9,ASSLEGTSRTDTQY
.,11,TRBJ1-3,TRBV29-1,SVDLGTGNTIY
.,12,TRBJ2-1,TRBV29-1,SVGKLGTYNEQF
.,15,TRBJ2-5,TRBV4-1,ASSQVWYRGPQETQY
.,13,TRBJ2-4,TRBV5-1,ASSSGQIAKNIQY
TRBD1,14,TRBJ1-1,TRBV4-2,ASSQGSDRVGTEAF
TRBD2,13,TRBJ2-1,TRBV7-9,ASSLKGLAYNEQF
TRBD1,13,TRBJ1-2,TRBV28,ASSSPADRVYGYT
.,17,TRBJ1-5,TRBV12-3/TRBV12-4,ASSLKVGQGDSPNQPQH
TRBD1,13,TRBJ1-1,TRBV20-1,SAPRQGGMNTEAF
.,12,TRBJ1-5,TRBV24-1,ATSEATQGKPQH
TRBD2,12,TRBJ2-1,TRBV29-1,SVVLAGPYNEQF